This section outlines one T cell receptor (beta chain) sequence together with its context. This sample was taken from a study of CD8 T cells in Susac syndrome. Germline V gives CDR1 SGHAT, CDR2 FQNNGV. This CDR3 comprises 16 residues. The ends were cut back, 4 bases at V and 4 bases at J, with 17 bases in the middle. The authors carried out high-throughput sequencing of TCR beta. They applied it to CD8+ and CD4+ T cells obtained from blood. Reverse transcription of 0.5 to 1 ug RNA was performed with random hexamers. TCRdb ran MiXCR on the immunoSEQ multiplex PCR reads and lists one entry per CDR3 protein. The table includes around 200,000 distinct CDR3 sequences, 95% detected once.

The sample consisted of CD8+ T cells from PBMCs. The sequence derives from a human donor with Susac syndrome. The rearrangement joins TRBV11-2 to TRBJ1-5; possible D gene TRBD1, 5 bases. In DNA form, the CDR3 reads TGTGCCAGCAGCTACGGGGGAATGGGAGAAAATCAGCCCCAGCATTTT. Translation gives CASSYGGMGENQPQHF. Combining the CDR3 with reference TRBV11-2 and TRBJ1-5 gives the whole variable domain EAGVAQSPRYKIIEKRQSVAFWCNPISGHATLYWYQQILGQGPKLLIQFQNNGVVDDSQLPKDRFSAERLKGVDSTLKIQPAKLEDSAVYLCASSYGGMGENQPQHFGDGTRLSIL.